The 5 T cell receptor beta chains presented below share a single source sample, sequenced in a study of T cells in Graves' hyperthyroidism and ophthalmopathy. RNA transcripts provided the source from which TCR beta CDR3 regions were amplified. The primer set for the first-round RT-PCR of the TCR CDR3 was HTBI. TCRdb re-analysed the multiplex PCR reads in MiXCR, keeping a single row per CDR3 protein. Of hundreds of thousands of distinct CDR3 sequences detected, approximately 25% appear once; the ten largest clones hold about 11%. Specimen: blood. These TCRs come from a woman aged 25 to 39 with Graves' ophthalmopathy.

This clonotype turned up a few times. CDR3 in amino acids: CASRGTVVTDTQYF. The CDR3 nucleotides are TGTGCCAGCAGAGGGACCGTAGTCACAGATACGCAGTATTTT. V usage is TRBV2 and J usage is TRBJ2-3; the D call may be TRBD1 or TRBD2 (5 bases each). This CDR3 is 14 amino acids long. The germline V gene has CDR1 SNHLY and CDR2 FYNNEI. Trimming took 6 bases from V and 2 from J, leaving 12 bases between them.

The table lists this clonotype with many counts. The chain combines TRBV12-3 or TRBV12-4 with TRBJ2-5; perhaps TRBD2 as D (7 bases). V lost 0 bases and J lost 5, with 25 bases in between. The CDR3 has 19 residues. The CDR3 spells CASSLALMLGGPILETQYF. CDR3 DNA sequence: TGTGCCAGCAGTTTAGCGCTAATGTTGGGGGGGCCGATTCTCGAGACCCAGTACTTC.

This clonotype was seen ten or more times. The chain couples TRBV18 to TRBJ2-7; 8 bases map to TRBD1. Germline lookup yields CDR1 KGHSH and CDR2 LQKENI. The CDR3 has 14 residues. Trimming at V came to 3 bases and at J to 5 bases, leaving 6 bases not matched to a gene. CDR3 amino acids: CASSPDRVGDEQYF. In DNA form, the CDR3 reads TGTGCCAGCTCACCGGACAGGGTGGGCGACGAGCAGTACTTC. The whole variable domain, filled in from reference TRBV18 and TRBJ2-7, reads NAGVMQNPRHLVRRRGQEARLRCSPMKGHSHVYWYRQLPEEGLKFMVYLQKENIIDESGMPKERFSAEFPKEGPSILRIQQVVRGDSAAYFCASSPDRVGDEQYFGPGTRLTVT.

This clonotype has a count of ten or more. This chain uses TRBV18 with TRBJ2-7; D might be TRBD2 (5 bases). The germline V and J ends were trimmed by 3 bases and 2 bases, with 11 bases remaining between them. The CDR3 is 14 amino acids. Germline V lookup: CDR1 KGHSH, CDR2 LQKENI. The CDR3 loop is CASSPDSAAYEQYF. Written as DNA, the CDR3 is TGTGCCAGCTCACCGGACTCGGCGGCCTACGAGCAGTACTTC.

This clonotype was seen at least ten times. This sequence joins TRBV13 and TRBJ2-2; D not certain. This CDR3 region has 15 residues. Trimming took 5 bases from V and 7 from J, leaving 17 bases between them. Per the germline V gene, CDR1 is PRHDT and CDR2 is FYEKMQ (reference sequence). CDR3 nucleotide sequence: TGTGCCAGCAGCACTGGTGTTTTCGAGAACGGGGAGCTGTTTTTT. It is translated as CASSTGVFENGELFF.